What follows are 27 T cell receptor beta chains derived from one specimen sequenced in a study of shared clonotypes between healthy human individuals (dated by TCRdb to 2018 to 2020). Library method: the immunoSEQ multiplex PCR assay. This immuneACCESS table, as held by TCRdb, lists in-frame sequences with V and J called but not all clones. Of the missing ones, under half trace to an unresolved V gene in checked studies; the others have no known cause. This sample gives about 2.4 million clones in total; roughly 93% of them show up just once. The ten largest clonotypes hold about 0.39% of the sample. Specimen: naive CD4+ T cells from PBMCs. In the paper's terms, the cell subset or site label means: CD45RA+ positively selected. These receptor sequences come from a man younger than 30 in good health. Some clones in this sample may be carry-over from other donors' samples.

The gene calls are TRBV11-2 and TRBJ2-1; perhaps TRBD2 as D (5 bases). Germline V gives CDR1 SGHAT, CDR2 FQNNGV. Trimming shortened V by 5 bases and J by 8 bases, and 16 bases separated the two germline ends. CDR3 length: 14 residues. CDR3 sequence: CASSPLRGRDEQFF. The DNA of the CDR3 is TGTGCCAGCAGCCCACTACGGGGTCGGGATGAGCAGTTCTTC.

The chain uses TRBV25-1 and TRBJ1-2; 8 bases fit TRBD1. CDR1 and CDR2 (germline): MGHDK, SYGVNS. The CDR3 contains 14 residues. The V gene end was trimmed by 6 bases and the J gene end by 7 bases; junction bases not matched to a gene: 10. The CDR3 sequence is CASRAEGQGRGYTF. In DNA form, the CDR3 reads TGTGCCAGCAGGGCGGAAGGACAGGGTCGTGGCTACACCTTC.

This clone is a singleton in its sample. V is TRBV27 and J is TRBJ2-7; D possibly uses TRBD1 or TRBD2 (6 bases each). Germline V gives CDR1 MNHEY, CDR2 SMNVEV (reference sequence). The ends were cut back, 1 base at V and 2 bases at J, with 12 bases in the middle. The CDR3 consists of 15 residues. The CDR3 region is CASSLFSGAAYEQYF. In DNA form, the CDR3 reads TGTGCCAGCAGTTTATTTTCGGGGGCGGCCTACGAGCAGTACTTC.

The chain links TRBV19 to TRBJ2-3; 13 bases are shared with TRBD2. Germline values: CDR1 LNHDA, CDR2 SQIVND (reference sequence). The V gene end was trimmed by 6 bases and the J gene end by 4 bases; junction bases not matched to a gene: 10. The CDR3 sequence is 17 residues long. CDR3 region: CASSSWTSGSGPDTQYF. DNA of the CDR3: TGTGCCAGTAGCAGTTGGACTAGCGGGAGTGGTCCAGATACGCAGTATTTT. The whole variable domain, filled in from reference TRBV19 and TRBJ2-3, reads DGGITQSPKYLFRKEGQNVTLSCEQNLNHDAMYWYRQDPGQGLRLIYYSQIVNDFQKGDIAEGYSVSREKKESFPLTVTSAQKNPTAFYLCASSSWTSGSGPDTQYFGPGTRLTVL.

The genes are TRBV9 and TRBJ2-2, with D maybe TRBD2 (5 bases). The CDR3 extends over 14 amino acids. The V gene's germline CDR1 is SGDLS and CDR2 YYNGEE. Trimming pared 4 bases from V and 7 bases from J, leaving 14 bases between. In nucleotides, the CDR3 is TGTGCCAGCAGCACTAACCGACGGGACGGGGAGCTGTTTTTT. It codes for CASSTNRRDGELFF.

This rearrangement joins TRBV28 to TRBJ2-2; 7 nucleotides agree with TRBD2. This CDR3 is built from 18 residues. V was clipped by 6 bases and J by 4 bases; unmatched bases: 17. Germline CDR1 reads MDHEN; CDR2 reads SYDVKM. In DNA form, the CDR3 reads TGTGCCAGCAGCGACTCGAAGGGCCGCTCGGGGGGCACCGGGGAGCTGTTTTTT. The encoded protein is CASSDSKGRSGGTGELFF.

This clone was seen a handful of times. The chain is built from TRBV6-6 and TRBJ1-5, with D possibly matching TRBD1 (5 bases). CDR1 and CDR2 (germline): MNHNY, SVGAGI (reference sequence). This CDR3 spans 15 amino acids. V was trimmed by 6 bases and J by 6 bases, leaving 18 bases between them. The CDR3, as DNA: TGTGCCAGCAGGGTCCGGGACCTTAAGGGTCAGCCCCAGCATTTT. This translates into CASRVRDLKGQPQHF.

This chain uses TRBV5-1 with TRBJ2-5; no definite D call. The CDR3 spans 14 residues. In germline, CDR1 is SGHRS, CDR2 YFSETQ. The V end lost 4 bases, the J end lost 2 bases, and 12 bases lay between the germline ends. The CDR3 reads CASSQRVRQETQYF. CDR3 bases: TGCGCCAGCAGCCAAAGAGTACGGCAAGAGACCCAGTACTTC.

V usage is TRBV7-2 and J usage is TRBJ2-5, with D tentatively TRBD2 (6 bases). Germline values: CDR1 SGHTA, CDR2 FQGNSA. The CDR3 sequence is 14 residues long. Trimming removed 3 bases at V and 1 base at J, with 9 bases between. The CDR3 reads CASSFPGLQETQYF. DNA for the CDR3: TGTGCCAGCAGCTTCCCGGGACTCCAAGAGACCCAGTACTTC.

A note on this clone: Other DNA variants within this sample encode the same CDR3. The rearrangement joins TRBV7-9 to TRBJ1-3; tentatively, D is TRBD1 (5 bases). V shed 1 base and J shed 2 bases, with 6 bases lying between them. In germline, CDR1 is SEHNR, CDR2 FQNEAQ (reference sequence). The CDR3 runs to 14 residues. CDR3 protein: CASSLGGAGNTIYF. The CDR3 DNA is TGTGCCAGCAGCTTAGGGGGGGCTGGAAACACCATATATTTT. The full variable domain, in which reference TRBV7-9 and TRBJ1-3 provide the parts outside the CDR3, is DTGVSQNPRHKITKRGQNVTFRCDPISEHNRLYWYRQTLGQGPEFLTYFQNEAQLEKSRLLSDRFSAERPKGSFSTLEIQRTEQGDSAMYLCASSLGGAGNTIYFGEGSWLTVV.

This rearrangement joins TRBV9 to TRBJ1-1, with TRBD1 identical over 12 bases. The trim removed 0 bases at V and 4 bases at J, leaving 10 bases unmatched. CDR1 is SGDLS and CDR2 is YYNGEE in the germline V gene. This CDR3 is built from 18 residues. The DNA for the CDR3 is TGTGCCAGCAGCGTAGGGGGGACAGGGGGCTGGTACGGCACTGAAGCTTTCTTT. This translates into CASSVGGTGGWYGTEAFF. The whole variable domain, remainder taken from reference TRBV9 and TRBJ1-1, is DSGVTQTPKHLITATGQRVTLRCSPRSGDLSVYWYQQSLDQGLQFLIQYYNGEERAKGNILERFSAQQFPDLHSELNLSSLELGDSALYFCASSVGGTGGWYGTEAFFGQGTRLTVV.

The rearrangement uses TRBV5-4 and TRBJ2-7; 7 bases are a match to TRBD2. From germline, CDR1 is SGHNT and CDR2 YYREEE (reference sequence). Trimming at V came to 3 bases and at J to 1 base, leaving 7 bases not matched to a gene. The CDR3 runs 15 residues. CDR3 amino acids: CASSSLTGGSYEQYF. For the CDR3, the DNA is TGTGCCAGCAGCTCCCTCACCGGGGGGTCCTACGAGCAGTACTTC.

The chain employs TRBV19 and TRBJ1-1; D remains ambiguous. Trimming pared 1 base from V and 0 bases from J, leaving 3 bases between. CDR3 size: 13 residues. Germline CDR1 LNHDA, CDR2 SQIVND (reference sequence). The CDR3 loop is CASSIVMNTEAFF. The DNA for the CDR3 is TGTGCCAGTAGTATAGTCATGAACACTGAAGCTTTCTTT.

This rearrangement joins TRBV9 to TRBJ2-3; D call uncertain. Germline CDR1 reads SGDLS; CDR2 reads YYNGEE. The V gene lost 3 bases and the J gene lost 2 bases, with 10 bases spanning the gap. This CDR3 spans 14 amino acids. The CDR3 loop reads CASSAGQFTDTQYF. CDR3 coding DNA: TGTGCCAGCAGCGCCGGCCAGTTCACAGATACGCAGTATTTT.

The V call is TRBV6-5, the J call TRBJ1-1, with D possibly TRBD1 on 6 matching bases. Trimming took off 7 bases at V and 3 bases at J, with 18 bases between the two ends. The CDR3 consists of 15 residues. CDR1 and CDR2 (germline): MNHEY, SVGAGI. CDR3 sequence (DNA): TGTGCCAGCACCGACGCGGGACACTGGGACACTGAAGCTTTCTTT. It codes for CASTDAGHWDTEAFF.

This chain links TRBV6-1 with TRBJ2-6; maybe TRBD2 (5 bases). V was pared by 5 bases and J by 0 bases, with 8 bases between. The CDR3 loop spans 15 amino acids. In germline, CDR1 is MNHNS, CDR2 SASEGT. The CDR3 nucleotides are TGTGCCAGCAGTCTCGGGGTCTCTGGGGCCAACGTCCTGACTTTC. It codes for CASSLGVSGANVLTF.

The chain joins TRBV4-3 to TRBJ1-5; TRBD1 matches 12 bases. Germline trimming cut 2 bases from V and 9 bases from J; bases unmatched to any gene: 20. Germline loops: CDR1 LGHNA, CDR2 YSLEER. The CDR3 is 20 residues long. The CDR3 loop reads CASSQHPPGTGGRKVGPQHF. The CDR3 DNA reads TGCGCCAGCAGCCAACACCCCCCCGGGACAGGGGGCCGTAAAGTGGGGCCCCAGCATTTT.

The V gene is TRBV25-1, the J gene TRBJ2-2; D call uncertain. In germline, CDR1 is MGHDK, CDR2 SYGVNS. Trimming pared 0 bases from V and 6 bases from J, leaving 8 bases between. This CDR3 is 14 amino acids long. CDR3 amino acids: CASSEYISSGELFF. The CDR3 nucleotides are TGTGCCAGCAGTGAATATATTTCTTCCGGGGAGCTGTTTTTT.

The V call is TRBV28, the J call TRBJ1-2; D might be TRBD1 (5 bases). This CDR3 region has 14 residues. The V gene's germline CDR1 is MDHEN and CDR2 SYDVKM. V lost 8 bases and J lost 0, with 13 bases in between. CDR3 region: CASYFGGTNYGYTF. DNA of the CDR3: TGTGCCAGCTATTTCGGGGGAACTAACTATGGCTACACCTTC.

Regarding this clone: Other DNA sequences of this sample code for an identical CDR3. The J gene is TRBJ1-3, the V gene TRBV5-1, with D tentatively TRBD1 (5 bases). V lost 0 bases, J lost 3 bases, and 7 bases lay in between. This CDR3 comprises 14 residues. Germline-derived CDR1 and CDR2 are SGHRS and YFSETQ. CDR3 DNA sequence: TGCGCCAGCAGCTTGGCAGGGATTGGAAACACCATATATTTT. Translation gives CASSLAGIGNTIYF.

The chain has TRBV9 and TRBJ2-3; no reliable D call. The CDR3 consists of 13 residues. V gave up 7 bases and J gave up 2 bases, with 11 bases separating them. Germline CDR1 reads SGDLS; CDR2 reads YYNGEE. The CDR3 spells CASGGRFTDTQYF. The DNA for the CDR3 is TGTGCCAGCGGCGGTAGATTCACAGATACGCAGTATTTT.

This sequence joins TRBV5-6 and TRBJ2-3; 8 nucleotides align to TRBD1. Germline-derived CDR1 and CDR2 are SGHDT and YYEEEE. CDR3 size: 15 residues. With 4 bases clipped from V and 1 base from J, the junction kept 5 bases outside the gene matches. The CDR3 loop is CASSGPDRGTDTQYF. The CDR3 nucleotides are TGTGCCAGCAGCGGGCCGGACAGGGGCACAGATACGCAGTATTTT.

This clone came up once. The chain combines TRBV7-9 with TRBJ1-1; TRBD1 might be the D (5 bases). In germline, CDR1 is SEHNR, CDR2 FQNEAQ (reference sequence). CDR3 size: 14 residues. V gave up 5 bases and J gave up 4 bases, with 14 bases separating them. In DNA, the CDR3 is TGTGCCAGCAGCCGGGACCCCTCCTCCACTGAAGCTTTCTTT. It yields the protein CASSRDPSSTEAFF.

The CDR3 nucleotides read TGTGCCAGCAGGATCAGGGGGGGCACCGGGGAGCTGTTTTTT. This encodes CASRIRGGTGELFF. This chain connects TRBV6-5 to TRBJ2-2; D could derive from TRBD1 or TRBD2 (7 bases each). Germline lookup yields CDR1 MNHEY and CDR2 SVGAGI. Trimming took 6 bases from V and 4 from J, leaving 12 bases between them. The CDR3 has 14 amino acids.

V usage is TRBV11-2 and J usage is TRBJ1-5; weak D call: TRBD1 (5 bases). Deletions cut 5 bases from V and 1 base from J, with 12 bases between. This CDR3 has 15 residues. CDR1 is SGHAT and CDR2 is FQNNGV in the germline V gene. CDR3: CASSRGGASNQPQHF. The DNA for the CDR3 is TGTGCCAGCAGCCGGGGGGGAGCAAGCAATCAGCCCCAGCATTTT.

V is TRBV28 and J is TRBJ1-1; no definite D call. CDR1 MDHEN and CDR2 SYDVKM come from the germline V gene. Deletions cut 7 bases from V and 7 bases from J, with 22 bases between. The length of the CDR3 is 15 residues. The chain's CDR3 is CASTHGVLRRVEAFF. The DNA for the CDR3 is TGTGCCAGCACCCATGGGGTCCTGAGGAGAGTTGAAGCTTTCTTT.

This chain joins TRBV10-3 and TRBJ2-5; 10 nucleotides align to TRBD1. The CDR3 loop spans 16 amino acids. The J segment lost 7 bases and the V segment lost 0 bases, leaving 8 bases of the junction unmatched. Germline CDR1 reads ENHRY; CDR2 reads SYGVKD. The CDR3 region has the DNA TGTGCCATCAGTGAGTCCCGGGACAGGGGAGGAGGGACCCAGTACTTC. Amino acid sequence: CAISESRDRGGGTQYF.